What follows are 17 T cell receptor beta chains derived from one specimen sequenced in a study of T cells in Graves' hyperthyroidism and ophthalmopathy. Amplified TCR beta CDR3 regions derived from RNA transcripts. First-round RT-PCR of the TCR CDR3 relied on the HTBI primer set. TCRdb used MiXCR to reprocess the multiplex PCR reads, holding one entry per CDR3 protein. The table has about 770,000 distinct CDR3 sequences, under 20% seen once. The sample was blood. All receptors derive from a woman in her fifties or sixties with Graves' hyperthyroidism that later progressed to Graves' ophthalmopathy.

There are many counts of this clonotype. The CDR3 DNA follows: TGTGCCAGCAGTACAACAGGGTATGGCTACACCTTC. Its translation: CASSTTGYGYTF. This chain links TRBV12-3 or TRBV12-4 with TRBJ1-2, with a tentative D call TRBD1 (6 bases). The CDR3 length is 12 residues. Trimming stripped 5 bases from V and 5 bases from J, with 9 bases between.

This rearrangement joins TRBV9 to TRBJ1-5; TRBD1 matches 8 bases. The CDR3 consists of 16 residues. The trim removed 4 bases at V and 3 bases at J, leaving 9 bases unmatched. Looked up from germline, CDR1 is SGDLS and CDR2 is YYNGEE. CDR3 sequence (DNA): TGTGCCAGCAGCTCTGGACAGGGAGGGCTCAATCAGCCCCAGCATTTT. It is translated as CASSSGQGGLNQPQHF.

The sample holds a few counts of this clonotype. The chain combines TRBV12-5 with TRBJ1-1, with D possibly TRBD1 on 6 matching bases. This CDR3 is built from 14 residues. The germline V gene has CDR1 LGHNT and CDR2 FRNRAP. Trimming cost V 4 bases and J 5 bases, with 14 bases left between them. The CDR3 region has the DNA TGTGCTAGTGGTTACAGCGCAGGGGTTACTGAAGCTTTCTTT. This translates into CASGYSAGVTEAFF.

This clonotype was counted only a few times. V usage is TRBV5-1 and J usage is TRBJ1-1; maybe TRBD1 (5 bases). The germline V gene has CDR1 SGHRS and CDR2 YFSETQ. The CDR3 has 14 residues. V lost 5 bases and J lost 3, with 14 bases in between. This CDR3 reads CASSSGTLDTEAFF. As DNA, the CDR3 is TGCGCCAGCAGTTCCGGGACTTTGGACACTGAAGCTTTCTTT.

The V call is TRBV20-1, the J call TRBJ2-3, with a weak D call TRBD1 (5 bases). The CDR3 length is 16 residues. CDR1 is DFQATT, CDR2 SNEGSKA, per germline (reference sequence). V gave up 0 bases and J gave up 2 bases, with 15 bases separating them. The CDR3 is CSARDPTDSLTDTQYF. CDR3 bases: TGCAGTGCTAGAGACCCGACAGACTCCCTCACAGATACGCAGTATTTT.

This clonotype showed up many times. V gene TRBV12-3 or TRBV12-4 combines with J gene TRBJ1-1; D is perhaps TRBD1 (5 bases). V was pared by 5 bases and J by 6 bases, with 16 bases between. The CDR3 has 14 residues. CDR3 region: CASSKTGPGAEAFF. DNA for the CDR3: TGTGCCAGCAGTAAAACGGGGCCGGGGGCTGAAGCTTTCTTT.

This clonotype turned up a few times. This chain uses TRBV19 with TRBJ1-6, with D uncertain. The CDR3 extends over 17 amino acids. The V and J ends lost 3 bases and 7 bases respectively, with 19 bases between them. In germline, CDR1 is LNHDA, CDR2 SQIVND (reference sequence). The DNA of the CDR3 is TGTGCCAGTAGTATTCGGTCTTACAGTCGTGTGAATTCACCCCTCCACTTT. Its protein product is CASSIRSYSRVNSPLHF.

In regard to this clonotype: Since a much larger clone is just one base distant, this may be a read error. Here the CDR3 DNA reads TGTGCCAGCAGGGGGATGGCGGGGGGCCCTTACAATGAGCAGTTCTTC. Residues: CASRGMAGGPYNEQFF. This chain uses TRBV7-3 with TRBJ2-1, with 8 bases that match TRBD2. Per the germline V gene, CDR1 is SGHTA and CDR2 is FQGTGA. J was trimmed by 4 bases and V by 6 bases; bases with no gene match: 11. This CDR3 region has 16 residues.

The chain recombines TRBV20-1 with TRBJ2-7, with D possibly TRBD2 on 5 matching bases. V lost 1 base and J lost 7, with 11 bases in between. Germline CDR1 DFQATT, CDR2 SNEGSKA (reference sequence). This CDR3 contains 12 residues. CDR3 residues: CSARGGLREQYF. CDR3 DNA: TGCAGTGCTAGAGGAGGGCTAAGGGAGCAGTACTTC.

The chain uses TRBV6-5 and TRBJ1-1; D unresolved. V was cut by 0 bases and J by 4 bases, with 12 bases left in between. Germline V gives CDR1 MNHEY, CDR2 SVGAGI. The CDR3 spans 15 residues. CDR3: CASSYSSGSPTEAFF. The CDR3 nucleotides read TGTGCCAGCAGTTACTCGTCTGGATCCCCCACTGAAGCTTTCTTT.

CDR3 protein: CASSLELPYEQYF. Written as DNA, the CDR3 is TGTGCCAGCAGCTTAGAATTACCCTACGAGCAGTACTTC. J is TRBJ2-7 and V is TRBV11-2; D call uncertain. V was cut by 0 bases and J by 2 bases, with 5 bases left in between. CDR3 length: 13 amino acids. From germline, CDR1 is SGHAT and CDR2 FQNNGV.

To note about this clonotype: The junction differs from germline at one of its ends, possibly a read error. V usage is TRBV6-1 and J usage is TRBJ1-1; weak D call: TRBD1 (6 bases). This CDR3 spans 12 amino acids. Germline V gene sequence: CDR1 MNHNS, CDR2 SASEGT. CDR3 nucleotide sequence: TGTGCCAGCAGAGAAGGACAGACTGAAGCTTTCTTT. Translated, it gives CASREGQTEAFF.

The CDR3: CSARTSWNEQFF. DNA for the CDR3: TGCAGTGCCCGGACTAGTTGGAATGAGCAGTTCTTC. This sequence joins TRBV20-1 and TRBJ2-1; the match to TRBD2 covers 7 bases. Per germline, CDR1 DFQATT and CDR2 SNEGSKA (reference sequence). There are 12 residues in the CDR3. The V segment lost 6 bases and the J segment 7 bases; nucleotides outside the gene matches: 6.

The genes are TRBV5-1 and TRBJ2-5, with 8 bases lining up with TRBD2. With V trimmed by 2 bases and J by 2 bases, 8 bases remained unmatched. The CDR3 has 16 residues. The V gene's germline CDR1 is SGHRS and CDR2 YFSETQ. The CDR3 region has the DNA TGCGCCAGCAGCTTACAGGGTAGCGGGGAGCAAGAGACCCAGTACTTC. Its protein product is CASSLQGSGEQETQYF.

This clonotype was seen repeatedly, ten times or more. The V call is TRBV20-1, the J call TRBJ2-2; D uncertain. The V gene's germline CDR1 is DFQATT and CDR2 SNEGSKA (reference sequence). V was clipped by 5 bases and J by 8 bases, with 9 bases between them. The CDR3 has 11 residues. CDR3 region: CSAPTTGELFF. The CDR3, as DNA: TGCAGTGCTCCAACAACGGGGGAGCTGTTTTTT.

Ten or more counts support this clonotype. The chain employs TRBV18 and TRBJ1-6, with D hard to call. This CDR3 spans 16 amino acids. Germline CDR1 reads KGHSH; CDR2 reads LQKENI. The V gene lost 1 base and the J gene lost 8 bases, with 15 bases spanning the gap. The CDR3 is CASSPLSGSDYSPLHF. DNA for the CDR3: TGTGCCAGCTCACCACTCTCGGGCAGCGACTATTCACCCCTCCACTTT.

V is TRBV20-1 and J is TRBJ1-2; D is uncertain. V dropped 5 bases and J dropped 3 bases, with 19 bases sitting between them. CDR3 length: 15 amino acids. CDR1 DFQATT and CDR2 SNEGSKA come from the germline V gene (reference sequence). CDR3 sequence reads: CSALGWELSDYGYTF. The CDR3 DNA sequence: TGCAGTGCTCTGGGATGGGAGCTCTCAGACTATGGCTACACCTTC.